The rows below give T cell receptor beta chains drawn from one sample of a study of patients and donors after allogeneic stem cell transplantation. TCRdb processed the RT-PCR reads anew with MiXCR; each CDR3 protein has one entry. The repertoire includes 1,500 to 2,500 distinct CDR3 sequences, about 1.7% of them detected once, and about 5.7% sits in the top ten. Sequencing was carried out using blood, either unsorted or a sorted T cell fraction (not recorded which). These receptors were collected from a human donor who was either an allogeneic HSCT recipient or a stem cell or donor lymphocyte infusion donor (not recorded which). It is not recorded whose cells these are; they may come from a transplant donor. The CDR3 runs from the conserved cysteine through the conserved F or W. A D gene is named only where the DNA matches it firmly. The listing skips clone size in some rows; elsewhere it reads once, few, many or a size class.

>TRBJ1-1|TRBV6-1|medium-sized|-
CASSARRSGKDTEAFF
TGTGCCAGCAGTGCGCGAAGGTCAGGGAAGGACACTGAAGCTTTCTTT
>TRBJ2-1|TRBV29-1|-|-
CSVEGAPGEAYNEQFF
TGCAGCGTTGAAGGTGCACCCGGGGAGGCCTACAATGAGCAGTTCTTC
>TRBJ2-1|TRBV5-1|large|-
CASSLSGPNEQFF
TGCGCCAGCAGCTTGTCAGGCCCCAATGAGCAGTTCTTC
>TRBJ2-1|TRBV6-4|medium-sized|-
CASSELARDNEQFF
TGTGCCAGCAGTGAACTAGCCAGGGACAATGAGCAGTTCTTC
>TRBJ1-1|TRBV13|large|-
CASTRGRLNTEAFF
TGTGCCAGCACCCGGGGGCGGTTGAACACTGAAGCTTTCTTT
>TRBJ2-4|TRBV2|large|-
CASSERAVGRAKNIQYF
TGTGCCAGCAGTGAAAGGGCAGTTGGTAGAGCCAAAAACATTCAGTACTTC
>TRBJ1-1|TRBV7-3|medium-sized|TRBD1
CASSATGGRRTEAFF
TGTGCCAGCAGCGCGACAGGGGGAAGACGAACTGAAGCTTTCTTT
>TRBJ2-3|TRBV6-2/TRBV6-3|medium-sized|TRBD1
CASRDGQGTDTQYF
TGTGCCAGCAGGGATGGACAGGGGACAGATACGCAGTATTTT
>TRBJ1-2|TRBV28|-|TRBD1
CATRGPAVRGYTF
TGTGCCACCAGGGGGCCCGCAGTTCGGGGCTACACCTTC
>TRBJ2-5|TRBV30|few|-
CAWSLLAGETQYF
TGTGCCTGGAGTCTACTAGCTGGGGAGACCCAGTACTTC
>TRBJ2-5|TRBV7-2|medium-sized|-
CASSLSGGETQYF
TGTGCCAGCAGCTTGTCTGGGGGGGAGACCCAGTACTTC
>TRBJ1-3|TRBV6-5|medium-sized|-
CASSSPGKTGNTIYF
TGTGCCAGCAGTTCACCGGGCAAAACTGGAAACACCATATATTTT
>TRBJ1-2|TRBV6-5|medium-sized|TRBD1
CASRPIGTDRANYGYTF
TGTGCCAGCAGACCCATCGGGACGGACAGGGCTAACTATGGCTACACCTTC
>TRBJ1-4|TRBV6-4|large|-
CASSAAPGGKLFF
TGTGCCAGCAGTGCCGCACCGGGAGGAAAACTGTTTTTT
>TRBJ2-1|TRBV7-2|large|-
CASSPGRLYNEQFF
TGTGCCAGCAGCCCGGGACGTCTGTACAATGAGCAGTTCTTC
>TRBJ2-7|TRBV7-8|medium-sized|-
CASTQGLYEQYF
TGTGCCAGCACTCAGGGTCTCTACGAGCAGTACTTC
>TRBJ2-7|TRBV18|medium-sized|TRBD2
CASSESLGLAGSISYEQYF
TGTGCCAGCTCGGAAAGCTTGGGACTAGCGGGGAGCATCTCCTACGAGCAGTACTTC
>TRBJ2-4|TRBV20-1|large|TRBD2
CSASPRGVAGGNIQYF
TGCAGTGCTAGCCCTAGAGGGGTAGCGGGGGGGAACATTCAGTACTTC